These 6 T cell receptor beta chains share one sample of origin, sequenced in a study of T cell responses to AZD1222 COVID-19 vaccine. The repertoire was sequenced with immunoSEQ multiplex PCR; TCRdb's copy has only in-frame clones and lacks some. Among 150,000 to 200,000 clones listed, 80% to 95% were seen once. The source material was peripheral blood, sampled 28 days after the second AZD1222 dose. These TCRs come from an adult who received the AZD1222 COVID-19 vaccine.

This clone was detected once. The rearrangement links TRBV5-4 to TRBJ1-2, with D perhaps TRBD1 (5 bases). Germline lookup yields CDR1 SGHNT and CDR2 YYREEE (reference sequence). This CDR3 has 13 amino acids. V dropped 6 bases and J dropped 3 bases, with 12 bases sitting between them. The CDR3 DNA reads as TGTGCCAGCAACCCGATGGGGGACTATGGCTACACCTTC. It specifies CASNPMGDYGYTF.

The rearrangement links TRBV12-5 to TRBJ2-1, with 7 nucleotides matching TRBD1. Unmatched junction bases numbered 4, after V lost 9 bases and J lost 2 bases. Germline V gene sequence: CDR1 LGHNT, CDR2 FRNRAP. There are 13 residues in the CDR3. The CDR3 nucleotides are TGTGCTAGCTCCGGGACAGCCTACAATGAGCAGTTCTTC. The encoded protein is CASSGTAYNEQFF.

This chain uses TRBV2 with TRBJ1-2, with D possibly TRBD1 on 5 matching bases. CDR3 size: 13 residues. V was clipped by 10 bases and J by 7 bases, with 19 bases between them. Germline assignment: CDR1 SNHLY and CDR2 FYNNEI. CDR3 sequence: CATYLGDRGGYTF. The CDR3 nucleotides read TGTGCCACCTACCTGGGCGACAGAGGTGGCTACACCTTC.

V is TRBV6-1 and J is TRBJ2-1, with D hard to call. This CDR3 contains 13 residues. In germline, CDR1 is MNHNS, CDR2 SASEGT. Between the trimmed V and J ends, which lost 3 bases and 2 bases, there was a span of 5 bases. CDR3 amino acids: CASSEPAYNEQFF. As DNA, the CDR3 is TGTGCCAGCAGTGAGCCAGCCTACAATGAGCAGTTCTTC.

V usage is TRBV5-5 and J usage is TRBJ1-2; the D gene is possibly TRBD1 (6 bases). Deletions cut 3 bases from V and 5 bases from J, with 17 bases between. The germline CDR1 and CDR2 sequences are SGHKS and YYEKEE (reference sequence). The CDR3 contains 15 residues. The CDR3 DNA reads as TGTGCCAGCAGCTCCGGGGGGCAGGGCGGATATGGCTACACCTTC. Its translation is CASSSGGQGGYGYTF.

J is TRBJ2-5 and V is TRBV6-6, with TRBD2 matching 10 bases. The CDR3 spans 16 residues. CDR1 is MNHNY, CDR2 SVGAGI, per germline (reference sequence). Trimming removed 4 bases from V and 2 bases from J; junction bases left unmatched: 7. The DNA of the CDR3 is TGTGCCAGCAGTTCCCCACTAGCGGGACTACAAGAGACCCAGTACTTC. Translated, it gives CASSSPLAGLQETQYF.